This record covers a single T cell receptor beta chain. Which antigen it targets is not known. Per-nucleotide qualities are absent, and no much larger clonotype sits a single base away. The treatment or condition label on this specimen signifies: in vitro stimulation with specific CMV peptide epitopes to enrich CMV-specific T cells. The sample belongs to a study of T cell repertoires in cytomegalovirus infection (dated by TCRdb to 2018 to 2020). For the wider study: Peptide stimulations targeted recently identified HLA-C-restricted CMV epitopes, whose presentation resists viral immunomodulation, together with well-studied HLA-B-restricted epitopes. The HLA type of each donor mattered for the analysis, because public TCR beta signatures pointed to carriage of CMV infection along with the matching HLA type.

Study-wide conclusions, independent of this receptor: The ex vivo response was dominated by HLA-C-restricted CMV-specific TCR beta clonotypes, and the single most frequent clonotype in two of eight donors was supplied by these HLA-C-restricted clonotypes. Cumulative frequency of public TCR beta family members discriminated carriers of CMV infection plus the relevant HLA type in this cohort and an independent 352-donor cohort.

This sample was sequenced with an Illumina HiSeq 1500. TCRdb itself trimmed the public reads at Q25 with fastp, ran MiXCR and retained productive beta chains. Every entry covers one CDR3 protein and lists the most common genes and DNA from its rows. In all, the sample holds approximately 990,000 distinct CDR3 sequences, and less than 35% of those were seen once. About 14% of the sample goes to the ten largest clones. The CDR3 spans 16 residues, from the cysteine through the phenylalanine. The CDR3 DNA has 48 bases and is translated from base 1. Based on the germline V gene (reference sequence), the CDR1 and CDR2 sequences are DFQATT and SNEGSKA. Cut back by 2 bases and 8 bases, the V and J ends lie 19 bases apart.

The material sequenced was cultured CD8+ T cells from PBMCs, taken from culture after CMV antigen stimulation. This receptor chain uses TRBV20-1 and TRBJ1-6, with the D segment identity uncertain. The receptor comes from a human donor in good health (CMV status not recorded). Some clones in this sample may be carry-over from other donors' samples. The sequenced DNA: TGCAGTGCTAGAACGGACTACTCACTTTCTTATTCACCCCTCCACTTT. It specifies CSARTDYSLSYSPLHF.